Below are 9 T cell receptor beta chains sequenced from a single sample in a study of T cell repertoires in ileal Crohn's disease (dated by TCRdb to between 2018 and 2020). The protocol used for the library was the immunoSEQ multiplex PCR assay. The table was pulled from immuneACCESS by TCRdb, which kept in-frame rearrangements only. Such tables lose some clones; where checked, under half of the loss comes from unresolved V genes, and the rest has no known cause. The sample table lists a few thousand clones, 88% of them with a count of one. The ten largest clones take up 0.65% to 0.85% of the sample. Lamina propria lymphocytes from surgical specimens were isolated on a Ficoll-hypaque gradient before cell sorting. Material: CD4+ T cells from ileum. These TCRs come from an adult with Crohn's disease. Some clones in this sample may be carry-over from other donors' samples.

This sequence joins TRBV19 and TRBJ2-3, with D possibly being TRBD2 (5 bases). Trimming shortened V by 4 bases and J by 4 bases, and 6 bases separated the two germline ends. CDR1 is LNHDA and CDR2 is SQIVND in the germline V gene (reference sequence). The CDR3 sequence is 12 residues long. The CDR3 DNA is TGTGCCAGTAGTACCGGGGCAGATACGCAGTATTTT. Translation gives CASSTGADTQYF.

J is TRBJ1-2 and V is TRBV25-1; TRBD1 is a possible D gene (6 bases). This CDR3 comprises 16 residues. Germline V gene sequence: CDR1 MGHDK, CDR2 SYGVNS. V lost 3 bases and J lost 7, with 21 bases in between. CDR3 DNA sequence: TGTGCCAGCAGTGAGGGGATTGAGGGGCCCAGGGGTGGCTACACCTTC. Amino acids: CASSEGIEGPRGGYTF.

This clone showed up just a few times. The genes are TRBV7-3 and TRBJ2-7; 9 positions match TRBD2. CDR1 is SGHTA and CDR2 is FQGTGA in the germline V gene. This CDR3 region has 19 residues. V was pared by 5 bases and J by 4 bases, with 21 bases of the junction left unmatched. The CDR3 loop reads CASSPRAGGGGRDPYEQYF. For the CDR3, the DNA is TGTGCCAGCAGCCCCCGGGCAGGGGGAGGCGGGAGGGACCCTTACGAGCAGTACTTC.

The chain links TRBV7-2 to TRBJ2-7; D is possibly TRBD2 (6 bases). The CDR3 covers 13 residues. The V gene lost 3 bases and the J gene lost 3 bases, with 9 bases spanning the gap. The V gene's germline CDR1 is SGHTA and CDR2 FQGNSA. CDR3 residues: CASSLRGSYEQYF. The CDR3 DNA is TGTGCCAGCAGCTTGCGGGGCAGCTACGAGCAGTACTTC.

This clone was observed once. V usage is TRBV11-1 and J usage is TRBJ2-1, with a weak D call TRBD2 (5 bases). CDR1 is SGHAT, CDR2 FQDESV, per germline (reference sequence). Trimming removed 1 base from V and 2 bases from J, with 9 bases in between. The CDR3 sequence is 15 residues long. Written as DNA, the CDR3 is TGTGCCAGCAGCTTAGACGGGATTCCCTACAATGAGCAGTTCTTC. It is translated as CASSLDGIPYNEQFF.

CDR3 sequence: CASSLLTRGETQYF. The CDR3 coding sequence is TGTGCCAGCAGCCTTCTGACCCGCGGAGAGACCCAGTACTTC. The rearrangement links TRBV11-3 to TRBJ2-5; D is undetermined. The CDR3 extends over 14 amino acids. V lost 5 bases and J lost 4, with 14 bases in between. Germline V gene sequence: CDR1 SGHNT, CDR2 YENEEA. Full variable domain (remainder filled in from reference TRBV11-3 and TRBJ2-5): EAGVVQSPRYKIIEKKQPVAFWCNPISGHNTLYWYLQNLGQGPELLIRYENEEAVDDSQLPKDRFSAERLKGVDSTLKIQPAELGDSAVYLCASSLLTRGETQYFGPGTRLLVL.

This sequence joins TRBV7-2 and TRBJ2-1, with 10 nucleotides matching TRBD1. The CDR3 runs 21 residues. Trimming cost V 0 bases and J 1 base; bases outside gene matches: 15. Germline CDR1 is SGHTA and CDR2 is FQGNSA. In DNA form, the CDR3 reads TGTGCCAGCAGCTTAGCGGCATATTGGGACAGGGGAAAGGTATCCTACAATGAGCAGTTCTTC. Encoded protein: CASSLAAYWDRGKVSYNEQFF.

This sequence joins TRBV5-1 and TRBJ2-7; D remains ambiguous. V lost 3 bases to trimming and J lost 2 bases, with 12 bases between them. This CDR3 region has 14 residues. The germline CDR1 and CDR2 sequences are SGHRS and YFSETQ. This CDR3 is CASSSQPVPYEQYF. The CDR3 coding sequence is TGCGCCAGCAGCTCCCAACCGGTCCCCTACGAGCAGTACTTC.

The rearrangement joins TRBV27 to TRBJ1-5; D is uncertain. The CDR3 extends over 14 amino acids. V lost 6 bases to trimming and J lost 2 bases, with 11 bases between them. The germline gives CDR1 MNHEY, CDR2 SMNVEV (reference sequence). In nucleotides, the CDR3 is TGTGCCAGCAGACGAGAGTCGGGCAATCAGCCCCAGCATTTT. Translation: CASRRESGNQPQHF.